A single sample gave rise to the 2 T cell receptor beta chains below, sequenced in a study of blood T cell repertoires in COVID-19. Some clones are missing from TCRdb's copy, which holds only in-frame ones; the method was immunoSEQ multiplex PCR. The sample has tens of thousands of clones; over 80% are singletons. The sequenced sample consisted of peripheral blood. These receptors all stem from a man older than 75 with active or convalescent COVID-19.

The chain carries TRBV20-1 and TRBJ2-1; 10 nucleotides align to TRBD2. V gave up 3 bases and J gave up 6 bases; unmatched junction bases: 5. Looked up from germline, CDR1 is DFQATT and CDR2 is SNEGSKA (reference sequence). CDR3 length: 14 residues. CDR3 DNA: TGCAGTGCTAGTAGCGGGAGGAGAGGCAATGAGCAGTTCTTC. Encoded protein: CSASSGRRGNEQFF.

In DNA form, the CDR3 reads TGTGCCAGCAGCAAAAGACAGGGTCGGCTCTACGAGCAGTACTTC. Translation: CASSKRQGRLYEQYF. The gene calls are TRBV7-4 and TRBJ2-7; 7 bases map to TRBD1. From germline, CDR1 is SGHVT and CDR2 SQSDAQ. The V and J ends lost 5 bases and 3 bases, in that order; junction bases with no gene match: 10. The CDR3 runs 15 residues.